This passage covers 27 T cell receptor beta chains from one sample sequenced in a study of shared clonotypes between healthy human individuals. Libraries were prepared by immunoSEQ multiplex PCR; TCRdb keeps only in-frame clonotypes and omits some of them. The sample carries fewer than 150,000 clones, about two thirds recorded once. Sequencing used memory CD8+ T cells sorted from blood. The subset is: CD45RO+ cells pooled with CCR7-negative TemRA cells. Every receptor here comes from a woman under 40 in good health.

The V and J genes are TRBV5-5 and TRBJ2-7, with D uncertain. CDR3 length equals 11 residues. V was trimmed by 4 bases and J by 3 bases, leaving 5 bases between them. Germline loops: CDR1 SGHKS, CDR2 YYEKEE (reference sequence). The CDR3 DNA follows: TGTGCCAGCAGCCAAGACTACGAGCAGTACTTC. Translating gives CASSQDYEQYF.

The DNA of the CDR3 is TGTGCCAGCAGCAACAGAGGCTACACCGGGGAGCTGTTTTTT. It is translated as CASSNRGYTGELFF. The rearrangement joins TRBV9 to TRBJ2-2; no clear D gene. V lost 4 bases, J lost 3 bases, and 10 bases lay in between. Germline V gene data show CDR1 as SGDLS and CDR2 as YYNGEE. The CDR3 totals 14 residues.

This clone was counted many times. V and J are TRBV10-2 and TRBJ2-5, with a tentative D call TRBD2 (6 bases). CDR3 length: 13 residues. Trimming removed 6 bases from V and 3 bases from J, with 11 bases in between. Germline V gives CDR1 WSHSY, CDR2 SAAADI. For the CDR3, the DNA is TGCGCCAGCAGGACTAGGGTCGAAGAGACCCAGTACTTC. Amino acid sequence: CASRTRVEETQYF.

V gene TRBV9 combines with J gene TRBJ1-4; a possible D gene is TRBD1 (5 bases). Deletions cut 4 bases from V and 8 bases from J, with 18 bases between. The CDR3 loop spans 15 amino acids. Germline CDR1 SGDLS, CDR2 YYNGEE. CDR3 coding DNA: TGTGCCAGCAGCCAATCTGGGACTCACGGAGAAAAACTGTTTTTT. Translated: CASSQSGTHGEKLFF.

This clone has more than one count but fewer than ten. The genes are TRBV28 and TRBJ1-1; D might be TRBD1 (5 bases). The CDR3 loop spans 13 amino acids. Germline CDR1 MDHEN, CDR2 SYDVKM. V was trimmed by 7 bases and J by 4 bases, leaving 13 bases between them. In nucleotides, the CDR3 is TGTGCCAGCACTCCACGGGGGTCCACTGAAGCTTTCTTT. Protein: CASTPRGSTEAFF. The entire variable domain, with the rest obtained from reference TRBV28 and TRBJ1-1, is as follows: DVKVTQSSRYLVKRTGEKVFLECVQDMDHENMFWYRQDPGLGLRLIYFSYDVKMKEKGDIPEGYSVSREKKERFSLILESASTNQTSMYLCASTPRGSTEAFFGQGTRLTVV.

V usage is TRBV15 and J usage is TRBJ2-3, with D perhaps matching TRBD1 or TRBD2 (5 bases each). This CDR3 has 16 amino acids. Trimming took 0 bases from V and 3 from J, leaving 13 bases between them. From germline, CDR1 is LNHNV and CDR2 YYDKDF (reference sequence). The chain's CDR3 is CATSREFSGHTDTQYF. The CDR3 region has the DNA TGTGCCACCAGCAGAGAATTCTCGGGGCATACAGATACGCAGTATTTT.

This clone was seen a few times. The V call is TRBV25-1, the J call TRBJ2-2; no clear D. Per germline, CDR1 MGHDK and CDR2 SYGVNS. CDR3 length: 11 amino acids. Between the trimmed V and J ends, which lost 8 bases and 4 bases, there was a span of 5 bases. In nucleotides, the CDR3 is TGTGCCAGCCAAGCCACCGGGGAGCTGTTTTTT. Protein sequence: CASQATGELFF.

In this sample, this clone is medium-sized. The chain combines TRBV30 with TRBJ2-2; TRBD2 matches at 11 bases. The CDR3 is made up of 17 amino acids. CDR1 and CDR2 (germline): GTSNPN, SVGIG (reference sequence). Trimming cost V 0 bases and J 3 bases; bases outside gene matches: 6. The CDR3 sequence is CAWSVVAGGIYTGELFF. The CDR3 DNA follows: TGTGCCTGGAGTGTAGTAGCGGGAGGGATTTACACCGGGGAGCTGTTTTTT.

The chain has TRBV27 and TRBJ1-1, with D perhaps TRBD1 (5 bases). V lost 2 bases and J lost 0, with 13 bases in between. The length of the CDR3 is 16 residues. Per germline, CDR1 MNHEY and CDR2 SMNVEV (reference sequence). This chain's CDR3 is CASSLSRGFMNTEAFF. In DNA form, the CDR3 reads TGTGCCAGCAGTTTAAGTAGGGGTTTTATGAACACTGAAGCTTTCTTT.

This chain links TRBV11-3 with TRBJ2-7; no clear D gene. Germline V gene lookup returns CDR1 SGHNT and CDR2 YENEEA. V dropped 4 bases and J dropped 4 bases, with 11 bases sitting between them. The CDR3 has 13 amino acids. DNA for the CDR3: TGTGCCAGCAGCTCCGTGGATGAGTACGAGCAGTACTTC. Translating gives CASSSVDEYEQYF.

The chain is built from TRBV28 and TRBJ1-5; D is unresolved. Trimming shortened V by 5 bases and J by 6 bases, and 14 bases separated the two germline ends. Looked up from germline, CDR1 is MDHEN and CDR2 is SYDVKM. The CDR3 has 14 amino acids. Here the CDR3 DNA reads TGTGCCAGCAGTCCCTATCCGGATTTTCAGCCCCAGCATTTT. Protein product: CASSPYPDFQPQHF. The complete variable domain, with remaining parts taken from reference TRBV28 and TRBJ1-5, reads DVKVTQSSRYLVKRTGEKVFLECVQDMDHENMFWYRQDPGLGLRLIYFSYDVKMKEKGDIPEGYSVSREKKERFSLILESASTNQTSMYLCASSPYPDFQPQHFGDGTRLSIL.

This chain connects TRBV2 to TRBJ2-7, with D perhaps matching TRBD2 (6 bases). Germline V lookup: CDR1 SNHLY, CDR2 FYNNEI. This CDR3 is built from 16 residues. V was clipped by 6 bases and J by 0 bases, with 18 bases between them. The CDR3 is CASRWAGGLASYEQYF. CDR3 coding DNA: TGTGCCAGCAGATGGGCCGGGGGTCTTGCCTCCTACGAGCAGTACTTC.

This clone was found a few times. The CDR3 spells CASSFLALSYEQYF. CDR3 sequence (DNA): TGTGCCAGCAGTTTTCTAGCGCTCTCCTACGAGCAGTACTTC. The rearrangement uses TRBV11-2 and TRBJ2-7; a weak D match, TRBD2 (6 bases). The CDR3 totals 14 residues. CDR1 is SGHAT and CDR2 is FQNNGV in the germline V gene. The V gene lost 6 bases and the J gene lost 0 bases, with 12 bases spanning the gap.

This clone occurred once. The chain links TRBV11-2 to TRBJ2-1; possible D gene TRBD2, 6 bases. This CDR3 contains 16 residues. V lost 5 bases to trimming and J lost 7 bases, with 21 bases between them. Germline V gene sequence: CDR1 SGHAT, CDR2 FQNNGV. CDR3 amino acids: CASSLVGEASWNEQFF. CDR3 in DNA: TGTGCCAGCAGCCTGGTAGGGGAGGCCAGTTGGAATGAGCAGTTCTTC.

The chain recombines TRBV5-1 with TRBJ2-1; 13 nucleotides align to TRBD2. This CDR3 region has 17 residues. Per the germline V gene, CDR1 is SGHRS and CDR2 is YFSETQ. J gave up 5 bases and V 4 bases, and 9 bases lay outside the gene matches. In DNA, the CDR3 is TGCGCCAGCAGCCCTCTGACCGGGACTAGCGGGAACAATGAGCAGTTCTTC. It codes for CASSPLTGTSGNNEQFF.

The table lists this clone with a count of one. This chain links TRBV28 with TRBJ1-2; D call uncertain. The CDR3 spans 19 residues. V lost 3 bases and J lost 0, with 23 bases in between. Per the germline V gene, CDR1 is MDHEN and CDR2 is SYDVKM. CDR3 in DNA: TGTGCCAGCAGTTTCTTTACACCTAAGCTTTATGGAGCTAACTATGGCTACACCTTC. This sequence encodes CASSFFTPKLYGANYGYTF.

This clone was detected only a few times. This sequence joins TRBV19 and TRBJ2-7, with unresolved D. The CDR3 is made up of 12 amino acids. CDR1 and CDR2 (germline): LNHDA, SQIVND (reference sequence). V dropped 5 bases and J dropped 7 bases, with 12 bases sitting between them. The CDR3 loop reads CASSDTFREQYF. CDR3 sequence (DNA): TGTGCCAGTAGTGACACATTTAGGGAGCAGTACTTC.

The chain carries TRBV15 and TRBJ2-7, with 10 bases fitting TRBD2. The CDR3 has 15 amino acids. V was pared by 5 bases and J by 5 bases, with 9 bases of the junction left unmatched. Germline V gives CDR1 LNHNV, CDR2 YYDKDF (reference sequence). CDR3 in amino acids: CATSDQLAGANEQYF. CDR3 nucleotides: TGTGCCACCAGCGACCAGCTAGCGGGAGCTAACGAGCAGTACTTC. The whole variable domain, remainder taken from reference TRBV15 and TRBJ2-7, is DAMVIQNPRYQVTQFGKPVTLSCSQTLNHNVMYWYQQKSSQAPKLLFHYYDKDFNNEADTPDNFQSRRPNTSFCFLDIRSPGLGDTAMYLCATSDQLAGANEQYFGPGTRLTVT.

This clone occurred once. The chain combines TRBV7-9 with TRBJ2-4; 9 positions agree with TRBD2. Trimming removed 5 bases from V and 7 bases from J; junction bases left unmatched: 12. This CDR3 contains 16 residues. In germline, CDR1 is SEHNR, CDR2 FQNEAQ (reference sequence). The CDR3 loop reads CASSPRGSGSINIQYF. The CDR3, as DNA: TGTGCCAGCAGCCCCCGGGGTAGCGGGAGTATCAACATTCAGTACTTC.

This chain connects TRBV27 to TRBJ2-7, with TRBD2 identical over 13 bases. Unmatched junction bases numbered 1, after V lost 3 bases and J lost 2 bases. Looked up from germline, CDR1 is MNHEY and CDR2 is SMNVEV (reference sequence). The CDR3 loop spans 15 amino acids. CDR3 sequence reads: CASSFGLAGAYEQYF. DNA for the CDR3: TGTGCCAGCAGTTTCGGACTAGCGGGAGCCTACGAGCAGTACTTC.

This chain joins TRBV7-2 and TRBJ1-5; weak D call: TRBD1 (5 bases). The V gene's germline CDR1 is SGHTA and CDR2 FQGNSA. This CDR3 is built from 15 residues. Trimming shortened V by 1 base and J by 6 bases, and 13 bases separated the two germline ends. For the CDR3, the DNA is TGTGCCAGCAGCTTAGTTATGGGGGTCCGTCAGCCCCAGCATTTT. The encoded protein is CASSLVMGVRQPQHF.

In its sample, this clone was seen many times. The chain joins TRBV29-1 to TRBJ2-7; TRBD2 might be the D (6 bases). Per germline, CDR1 SQVTM and CDR2 ANQGSEA. This CDR3 has 13 residues. Trimming stripped 7 bases from V and 0 bases from J, with 13 bases between. The CDR3 region is CSAQGGSSYEQYF. CDR3 in DNA: TGCAGCGCCCAGGGAGGCTCCTCCTACGAGCAGTACTTC.

The count of this clone is one. The chain uses TRBV28 and TRBJ2-7, with unresolved D. CDR1 MDHEN and CDR2 SYDVKM come from the germline V gene. The CDR3 runs to 15 residues. V dropped 3 bases and J dropped 4 bases, with 16 bases sitting between them. The CDR3 DNA follows: TGTGCCAGCAGTTTCTACTCCACGGAAGGATACGAGCAGTACTTC. Its translation is CASSFYSTEGYEQYF.

CDR3 DNA sequence: TGTGCCAGCAGCCAATCGGCCGAGCAGTACTTC. This translates into CASSQSAEQYF. The chain has TRBV16 and TRBJ2-7; D gene unclear. Between the trimmed V and J ends, which lost 0 bases and 6 bases, there was a span of 3 bases. The germline gives CDR1 KGHSY, CDR2 FQNENV. The CDR3 length is 11 residues.

Written as DNA, the CDR3 is TGTGCCAGCAGCGAAAGCGGAGACTACAATGAGCAGTTCTTC. Protein sequence: CASSESGDYNEQFF. The chain couples TRBV9 to TRBJ2-1, with D perhaps TRBD2 (5 bases). The CDR3 length is 14 residues. Germline-derived CDR1 and CDR2 are SGDLS and YYNGEE. Trimming shortened V by 3 bases and J by 3 bases, and 10 bases separated the two germline ends.

The chain couples TRBV6-1 to TRBJ2-5; the match to TRBD2 covers 7 bases. Germline-derived CDR1 and CDR2 are MNHNS and SASEGT. V was clipped by 9 bases and J by 9 bases; unmatched bases: 7. This CDR3 is built from 11 residues. The CDR3 bases are TGTGCCAGTAGGGAGGGGATGGCCCAGTACTTC. Residues: CASREGMAQYF.

A single count supports this clone. The V call is TRBV28, the J call TRBJ2-2; 14 positions match TRBD2. CDR1 MDHEN and CDR2 SYDVKM come from the germline V gene. V gave up 3 bases and J gave up 0 bases; unmatched junction bases: 3. The CDR3 loop spans 18 amino acids. The CDR3 region has the DNA TGTGCCAGCAGTTTCCCGGGACTAGCGGGAGCGAACACCGGGGAGCTGTTTTTT. This encodes CASSFPGLAGANTGELFF.